These T cell receptor beta chains were read from a single sample in a study of blood T cell repertoires in COVID-19. The table came from immunoSEQ multiplex PCR; TCRdb's copy has only in-frame clones and leaves some out. The data contain some 120,000 clones, roughly four fifths of them singletons. The sequenced sample was PBMCs or T cells enriched from blood (not recorded which). Receptors originate from a man aged 25 to 40 who had recovered from COVID-19. Each CDR3 is given with its conserved first and last residue. Fields, in order: clone size, D gene, V gene, J gene, CDR3 protein, CDR3 DNA. A D gene is named only where the DNA matches it firmly. Only part of the rows carry a size: once, few, many, or a class if the clone is expanded.

size: -; D: TRBD1; V: TRBV19; J: TRBJ1-1; CDR3: CASSMTGMNTEAFF; DNA: TGTGCCAGTAGTATGACAGGGATGAACACTGAAGCTTTCTTT
size: -; D: -; V: TRBV6-5; J: TRBJ2-1; CDR3: CASIRGSRVNEQFF; DNA: TGTGCCAGCATTAGGGGGAGCCGGGTGAATGAGCAGTTCTTC
size: -; D: -; V: TRBV27; J: TRBJ1-1; CDR3: CASSYGGTEAFF; DNA: TGTGCCAGCAGTTACGGGGGCACTGAAGCTTTCTTT
size: -; D: -; V: TRBV9; J: TRBJ1-3; CDR3: CASSVAPSGNTIYF; DNA: TGTGCCAGCAGCGTAGCTCCCTCTGGAAACACCATATATTTT
size: -; D: -; V: TRBV18; J: TRBJ2-5; CDR3: CASSPGQRETQYF; DNA: TGTGCCAGCTCACCCGGACAGCGGGAGACCCAGTACTTC
size: -; D: -; V: TRBV4-2; J: TRBJ2-6; CDR3: CASSVRDTPGSGANVLTF; DNA: TGTGCCAGCAGCGTCCGGGATACCCCTGGCTCTGGGGCCAACGTCCTGACTTTC
size: few; D: TRBD2; V: TRBV11-1; J: TRBJ2-5; CDR3: CASIRHALAGETQYF; DNA: TGTGCCAGCATCCGCCACGCACTAGCGGGAGAGACCCAGTACTTC
size: -; D: TRBD1; V: TRBV18; J: TRBJ1-2; CDR3: CASSSPDVRTGYGYTF; DNA: TGTGCCAGCTCCTCTCCGGACGTGAGGACAGGCTATGGCTACACCTTC
size: -; D: -; V: TRBV5-5; J: TRBJ1-3; CDR3: CASRYISGNTIYF; DNA: TGTGCCAGCAGATATATCTCTGGAAACACCATATATTTT
size: -; D: TRBD2; V: TRBV2; J: TRBJ2-7; CDR3: CASKLELAGKYEQYF; DNA: TGTGCCAGCAAGCTTGAGCTAGCGGGAAAGTACGAGCAGTACTTC
size: -; D: -; V: TRBV7-9; J: TRBJ1-5; CDR3: CASSFESGNQPQHF; DNA: TGTGCCAGCAGCTTCGAATCGGGCAATCAGCCCCAGCATTTT
size: -; D: -; V: TRBV19; J: TRBJ2-3; CDR3: CASSIDWTVEEATDTQYF; DNA: TGTGCCAGTAGTATAGACTGGACAGTCGAAGAGGCGACAGATACGCAGTATTTT
size: -; D: -; V: TRBV21-1; J: TRBJ2-1; CDR3: CASSKVEVYNEQFF; DNA: TGTGCCAGCAGCAAAGTTGAGGTCTACAATGAGCAGTTCTTC
size: -; D: TRBD2; V: TRBV19; J: TRBJ2-3; CDR3: CASSTSGRTQYF; DNA: TGTGCCAGTAGTACTAGCGGGAGAACGCAGTATTTT
size: -; D: TRBD2; V: TRBV7-3; J: TRBJ2-3; CDR3: CASSLAGGTDTQYF; DNA: TGTGCCAGCAGCTTAGCGGGAGGGACAGATACGCAGTATTTT
size: -; D: -; V: TRBV14; J: TRBJ1-6; CDR3: CASSQEGPSLHNSPLHF; DNA: TGTGCCAGCAGCCAAGAGGGTCCGTCACTACATAATTCACCCCTCCACTTT
size: -; D: -; V: TRBV5-4; J: TRBJ1-4; CDR3: CASSSSGRGEEKLFF; DNA: TGTGCCAGCAGTTCCTCCGGGCGGGGGGAGGAAAAACTGTTTTTT
size: -; D: -; V: TRBV6-1; J: TRBJ1-1; CDR3: CASSEEQGITEAFF; DNA: TGTGCCAGCAGTGAAGAACAGGGTATCACTGAAGCTTTCTTT
size: -; D: -; V: TRBV7-6; J: TRBJ2-7; CDR3: CASSLDHPQGGTAYEQYF; DNA: TGTGCCAGCAGCTTAGACCACCCACAGGGGGGGACAGCCTACGAGCAGTACTTC
size: many; D: TRBD1; V: TRBV30; J: TRBJ1-2; CDR3: CAWSSGGTGTNYGYTF; DNA: TGTGCCTGGAGTTCAGGGGGGACAGGGACTAACTATGGCTACACCTTC
size: -; D: TRBD2; V: TRBV7-9; J: TRBJ2-6; CDR3: CASRRLAAGSGANVLTF; DNA: TGTGCCAGCAGACGACTAGCGGCAGGATCTGGGGCCAACGTCCTGACTTTC
size: -; D: -; V: TRBV10-1; J: TRBJ1-2; CDR3: CASVFRSTYGYTF; DNA: TGCGCCAGCGTGTTTCGGTCCACTTATGGCTACACCTTC
size: -; D: -; V: TRBV10-1; J: TRBJ2-3; CDR3: CASSENRATDTQYF; DNA: TGCGCCAGCAGTGAGAACAGGGCGACAGATACGCAGTATTTT
size: -; D: TRBD1; V: TRBV2; J: TRBJ1-2; CDR3: CASSPPTGMNGGYTF; DNA: TGTGCCAGCAGTCCCCCGACAGGGATGAATGGGGGCTACACCTTC
size: few; D: -; V: TRBV2; J: TRBJ1-1; CDR3: CASSITGLNTEAFF; DNA: TGTGCCAGCAGCATTACAGGGCTAAACACTGAAGCTTTCTTT
size: -; D: TRBD2; V: TRBV3-1/TRBV3-2; J: TRBJ2-5; CDR3: CASSQAGAGGSETQYF; DNA: TGTGCCAGCAGCCAAGCAGGAGCGGGAGGTTCAGAGACCCAGTACTTC
size: once; D: -; V: TRBV7-2; J: TRBJ1-3; CDR3: CASSLADSSGNTIYF; DNA: TGTGCCAGCAGCTTAGCGGACAGCTCTGGAAACACCATATATTTT
size: -; D: TRBD2; V: TRBV5-4; J: TRBJ2-2; CDR3: CASSLELAGNTGELFF; DNA: TGTGCCAGCAGCTTGGAGCTAGCGGGGAACACCGGGGAGCTGTTTTTT
size: -; D: TRBD1; V: TRBV5-4; J: TRBJ1-2; CDR3: CASSAGQINYGYTF; DNA: TGTGCCAGCAGCGCGGGACAGATTAACTATGGCTACACCTTC
size: -; D: -; V: TRBV21-1; J: TRBJ2-6; CDR3: CASSKAEGAKGRGANVLTF; DNA: TGTGCCAGCAGCAAAGCAGAAGGGGCCAAGGGGCGTGGGGCCAACGTCCTGACTTTC
size: -; D: -; V: TRBV19; J: TRBJ2-1; CDR3: CASGGGIANEQFF; DNA: TGTGCCTCCGGTGGCGGGATCGCCAATGAGCAGTTCTTC
size: -; D: -; V: TRBV4-1; J: TRBJ2-7; CDR3: CASSQGRGDYEQYF; DNA: TGCGCCAGCAGCCAAGGCAGGGGAGACTACGAGCAGTACTTC
size: -; D: -; V: TRBV29-1; J: TRBJ2-2; CDR3: CSVEDLYTGELFF; DNA: TGCAGCGTTGAAGATCTATACACCGGGGAGCTGTTTTTT
size: -; D: -; V: TRBV19; J: TRBJ1-3; CDR3: CASSINSLGLGNTIYF; DNA: TGTGCCAGTAGTATTAATTCGTTGGGGCTTGGAAACACCATATATTTT